Listed below are T cell receptor beta chains from one sample, sequenced in a study of PD-L1 blockade in urothelial cancer. Measured with immunoSEQ multiplex PCR; TCRdb has only the in-frame clones, and not every one. The sample has roughly 74,000 clones, around 90% seen once. The source was PBMCs, collected around atezolizumab (anti-PD-L1) treatment. Every receptor here comes from a woman in her 70s with urothelial cancer. CDR3s include the opening cysteine and the closing phenylalanine or tryptophan. The order of the fields is V gene, J gene, D gene, clone size, CDR3 protein, CDR3 DNA. A D gene is named only where the DNA matches it firmly. The listing skips clone size in some rows; elsewhere it reads once, few, many or a size class.

v_call: TRBV15; j_call: TRBJ2-5; d_call: TRBD2; clone_size: .; cdr3_aa: CATSRDQSGGRRETQYF; cdr3_nt: TGTGCCACCAGCAGAGATCAGTCGGGGGGGCGCCGGGAGACCCAGTACTTC
v_call: TRBV9; j_call: TRBJ1-4; d_call: TRBD1; clone_size: .; cdr3_aa: CASSVGQGNEKLFF; cdr3_nt: TGTGCCAGCAGCGTAGGACAGGGTAATGAAAAACTGTTTTTT
v_call: TRBV9; j_call: TRBJ1-1; d_call: .; clone_size: .; cdr3_aa: CASSVTDQSEAFF; cdr3_nt: TGTGCCAGCAGCGTAACAGACCAATCTGAAGCTTTCTTT
v_call: TRBV11-2; j_call: TRBJ2-2; d_call: .; clone_size: .; cdr3_aa: CASSFRRDTGELFF; cdr3_nt: TGTGCCAGCAGCTTTCGACGGGACACCGGGGAGCTGTTTTTT
v_call: TRBV2; j_call: TRBJ1-2; d_call: .; clone_size: .; cdr3_aa: CASSEASNRVYGYTF; cdr3_nt: TGTGCCAGCAGTGAAGCGTCCAACAGGGTTTATGGCTACACCTTC
v_call: TRBV10-2; j_call: TRBJ1-1; d_call: TRBD1; clone_size: .; cdr3_aa: CASSAYDRGNTEAFF; cdr3_nt: TGCGCCAGCAGTGCCTACGACAGGGGGAACACTGAAGCTTTCTTT
v_call: TRBV7-9; j_call: TRBJ2-1; d_call: TRBD2; clone_size: .; cdr3_aa: CASSPIPGGGFGEQFF; cdr3_nt: TGTGCCAGCAGCCCGATCCCTGGGGGGGGTTTCGGGGAGCAGTTCTTC
v_call: TRBV29-1; j_call: TRBJ1-1; d_call: .; clone_size: .; cdr3_aa: CSAGTGDTEAFF; cdr3_nt: TGCAGCGCCGGGACGGGGGACACTGAAGCTTTCTTT
v_call: TRBV5-6; j_call: TRBJ2-2; d_call: .; clone_size: .; cdr3_aa: CASSWDNSNTGELFF; cdr3_nt: TGTGCCAGCAGCTGGGACAATTCGAACACCGGGGAGCTGTTTTTT
v_call: TRBV9; j_call: TRBJ2-1; d_call: TRBD1; clone_size: .; cdr3_aa: CASSASTGASYNEQFF; cdr3_nt: TGTGCCAGCAGCGCCTCGACAGGGGCATCCTACAATGAGCAGTTCTTC
v_call: TRBV29-1; j_call: TRBJ2-3; d_call: TRBD2; clone_size: once; cdr3_aa: CSVASKAGYTDTQYF; cdr3_nt: TGCAGCGTTGCCAGTAAAGCGGGGTACACAGATACGCAGTATTTT
v_call: TRBV5-4; j_call: TRBJ1-2; d_call: .; clone_size: .; cdr3_aa: CASSSTYGYTF; cdr3_nt: TGTGCCAGCAGCTCGACATATGGCTACACCTTC
v_call: TRBV7-8; j_call: TRBJ1-1; d_call: .; clone_size: .; cdr3_aa: CASSLGGSNTEAFF; cdr3_nt: TGTGCCAGCAGCTTAGGAGGCAGTAACACTGAAGCTTTCTTT
v_call: TRBV2; j_call: TRBJ1-4; d_call: .; clone_size: .; cdr3_aa: CASSVKWRVEKLFF; cdr3_nt: TGTGCCAGCAGTGTGAAGTGGAGGGTTGAAAAACTGTTTTTT
v_call: TRBV4-3; j_call: TRBJ2-3; d_call: TRBD1; clone_size: .; cdr3_aa: CASSQVYRGVGTDTQYF; cdr3_nt: TGCGCCAGCAGCCAGGTTTACAGGGGCGTGGGCACAGATACGCAGTATTTT
v_call: TRBV7-8; j_call: TRBJ1-5; d_call: .; clone_size: .; cdr3_aa: CASSPTVPQGQPQHF; cdr3_nt: TGTGCCAGCAGCCCAACGGTCCCTCAGGGTCAGCCCCAGCATTTT
v_call: TRBV18; j_call: TRBJ2-1; d_call: TRBD2; clone_size: .; cdr3_aa: CASSQFSQSGVTYNEQFF; cdr3_nt: TGTGCCAGCTCACAATTCTCCCAGAGCGGGGTTACCTACAATGAGCAGTTCTTC
v_call: TRBV2; j_call: TRBJ2-1; d_call: TRBD2; clone_size: once; cdr3_aa: CASSERPSGGYSEQFF; cdr3_nt: TGTGCCAGCAGTGAAAGACCTAGCGGGGGCTACAGTGAGCAGTTCTTC
v_call: TRBV7-7; j_call: TRBJ2-5; d_call: TRBD2; clone_size: .; cdr3_aa: CASSLLAGVGETQYF; cdr3_nt: TGTGCCAGCAGCTTACTAGCGGGAGTAGGCGAGACCCAGTACTTC
v_call: TRBV7-9; j_call: TRBJ2-1; d_call: .; clone_size: .; cdr3_aa: CASSLLSGSYNEQFF; cdr3_nt: TGTGCCAGCAGCTTATTGAGCGGAAGTTACAATGAGCAGTTCTTC
v_call: TRBV4-1; j_call: TRBJ2-1; d_call: TRBD2; clone_size: .; cdr3_aa: CASSQAPGLAGDREQFF; cdr3_nt: TGCGCCAGCAGCCAAGCGCCGGGACTAGCGGGAGATCGTGAGCAGTTCTTC
v_call: TRBV5-1; j_call: TRBJ2-3; d_call: .; clone_size: .; cdr3_aa: CASSLMSGVRDTQYF; cdr3_nt: TGCGCCAGCAGCTTGATGTCAGGGGTTAGAGATACGCAGTATTTT